This T cell receptor (beta chain) appears in the sequencing data of a study of PD-1 blockade in classical Hodgkin lymphoma. Patients all relapsed after autologous stem cell transplantation, and there was variation in brentuximab vedotin exposure. Reported best responses ranged across complete response, partial response or progressive disease. The V and J ends lost 5 bases and 4 bases, in that order; junction bases with no gene match: 3. The CDR3 totals 16 residues. In germline, CDR1 is SGHTA, CDR2 FQGTGA. TCRdb's copy holds only in-frame clones and misses some; the assay was immunoSEQ multiplex PCR. The table lists under 7,000 clones, approximately 80% of them singletons.

V and J are TRBV7-3 and TRBJ2-3, with TRBD2 matching 16 bases. Here the sequenced sample was peripheral blood mononuclear cells (PBMCs), taken at baseline. The receptor was derived from a human donor with classical Hodgkin lymphoma. The CDR3 sequence is CASSPGLAGGPDTQYF. The CDR3 nucleotides are TGTGCCAGCAGCCCGGGACTAGCGGGAGGGCCAGATACGCAGTATTTT.